The 23 T cell receptor beta chains listed next were all sequenced from one sample in a study of PD-1 blockade in classical Hodgkin lymphoma. Some clones are missing from TCRdb's copy, which holds only in-frame ones; the method was immunoSEQ multiplex PCR. The profile shows about 16,000 clones, 84% of them singletons. Specified time point: newly diagnosed, previously untreated cHL patient sample. The material sequenced was peripheral blood mononuclear cells (PBMCs). These receptors all come from a human donor with classical Hodgkin lymphoma.

V and J are TRBV4-2 and TRBJ2-3; 8 positions agree with TRBD2. CDR1 and CDR2 from the germline V gene are LGHNA and YNFKEQ. V shed 1 base, J shed 5 bases, and the junction held 11 bases outside the gene matches. The CDR3 covers 17 residues. The CDR3 DNA reads TGTGCCAGCAGCCAAGCCCCGCAGCGGGAGAGGGGAGATACGCAGTATTTT. Its translation: CASSQAPQRERGDTQYF.

The chain employs TRBV29-1 and TRBJ2-6; D gene ambiguous. V shed 2 bases and J shed 7 bases, with 15 bases lying between them. Germline loops: CDR1 SQVTM, CDR2 ANQGSEA. This CDR3 region has 15 residues. The CDR3 loop is CSVELGWGDANVLTF. CDR3 DNA sequence: TGCAGCGTTGAATTAGGGTGGGGTGATGCCAACGTCCTGACTTTC.

V is TRBV15 and J is TRBJ2-7; D perhaps matches TRBD2 (6 bases). Looked up from germline, CDR1 is LNHNV and CDR2 is YYDKDF (reference sequence). This CDR3 region has 16 residues. The V end lost 0 bases, the J end lost 7 bases, and 19 bases lay between the germline ends. The CDR3 DNA sequence: TGTGCCACCAGCAGAGATCTGGGGTCGGGAGCGAGGGAGCAGTACTTC. It codes for CATSRDLGSGAREQYF.

The rearrangement uses TRBV19 and TRBJ1-5; 7 bases match TRBD1. The CDR3 runs to 16 residues. Germline values: CDR1 LNHDA, CDR2 SQIVND (reference sequence). After removal of 5 bases from V and 3 bases from J, the junction contained 10 bases not matched to a gene. The CDR3 is CASSPIQGTVNQPQHF. CDR3 nucleotide sequence: TGTGCCAGTAGTCCGATACAGGGGACCGTCAATCAGCCCCAGCATTTT.

The chain has TRBV5-6 and TRBJ1-1, with D unclear. V lost 2 bases, J lost 1 base, and 6 bases lay in between. CDR1 SGHDT and CDR2 YYEEEE come from the germline V gene. CDR3 length: 13 amino acids. The CDR3: CASSFPENTEAFF. In DNA, the CDR3 is TGTGCCAGCAGCTTTCCGGAGAACACTGAAGCTTTCTTT. Variable domain in full (rest from reference TRBV5-6 and TRBJ1-1): DAGVTQSPTHLIKTRGQQVTLRCSPKSGHDTVSWYQQALGQGPQFIFQYYEEEERQRGNFPDRFSGHQFPNYSSELNVNALLLGDSALYLCASSFPENTEAFFGQGTRLTVV.

Worth noting for this clone: Different DNA sequences within this sample yield the same CDR3. V and J are TRBV6-1 and TRBJ2-1, with 9 positions matching TRBD2. The CDR3 is made up of 15 amino acids. The junction had 4 bases not matched to a gene; V was cut back by 0 bases and J by 7 bases. Germline lookup yields CDR1 MNHNS and CDR2 SASEGT. CDR3 sequence (DNA): TGTGCCAGCAGTGAAGCGCGGCTAGCGGGAAATGAGCAGTTCTTC. It codes for CASSEARLAGNEQFF.

This clone came up once. The chain combines TRBV28 with TRBJ2-1, with TRBD2 identical over 9 bases. The V gene's germline CDR1 is MDHEN and CDR2 SYDVKM. J was trimmed by 3 bases and V by 7 bases; bases with no gene match: 10. This CDR3 spans 16 amino acids. CDR3 residues: CASTSGQAGGYNEQFF. In nucleotides, the CDR3 is TGTGCCAGCACCTCAGGCCAAGCGGGAGGCTACAATGAGCAGTTCTTC.

The V gene is TRBV9, the J gene TRBJ2-3; D ambiguous. V shed 2 bases and J shed 6 bases, with 16 bases lying between them. The CDR3 runs 15 residues. From germline, CDR1 is SGDLS and CDR2 YYNGEE. This CDR3 reads CASSVSTSHWDTQYF. The CDR3 DNA is TGTGCCAGCAGCGTTTCGACAAGCCATTGGGATACGCAGTATTTT.

This chain connects TRBV28 to TRBJ1-2, with D perhaps TRBD1 (6 bases). The V end lost 1 base, the J end lost 1 base, and 16 bases lay between the germline ends. Germline loops: CDR1 MDHEN, CDR2 SYDVKM. The CDR3 is 17 residues long. The CDR3 DNA follows: TGTGCCAGCAGTTTATACAGGGTCCCACCTCTTAACTATGGCTACACCTTC. This sequence encodes CASSLYRVPPLNYGYTF.

The chain is built from TRBV5-4 and TRBJ2-3, with D possibly being TRBD2 (5 bases). Trimming stripped 0 bases from V and 0 bases from J, with 11 bases between. CDR1 and CDR2 (germline): SGHNT, YYREEE (reference sequence). The CDR3 spans 16 residues. The CDR3 loop is CASSLAGGSSTDTQYF. As DNA, the CDR3 is TGTGCCAGCAGCTTGGCAGGAGGCAGTAGCACAGATACGCAGTATTTT.

The rearrangement uses TRBV7-8 and TRBJ2-2; TRBD2 aligns across 7 bases. V was pared by 1 base and J by 2 bases, with 4 bases of the junction left unmatched. Per the germline V gene, CDR1 is SGHVS and CDR2 is FQNEAQ. The CDR3 has 16 residues. The CDR3 sequence: CASSLVGGSNTGELFF. As DNA, the CDR3 is TGTGCCAGCAGCTTAGTGGGCGGGAGTAACACCGGGGAGCTGTTTTTT.

The chain uses TRBV5-6 and TRBJ2-2; D unresolved. CDR3 length: 15 residues. V was cut by 4 bases and J by 4 bases, with 14 bases left in between. CDR1 is SGHDT and CDR2 is YYEEEE in the germline V gene. CDR3 region: CASSPSATSTGELFF. In DNA form, the CDR3 reads TGTGCCAGCAGCCCATCGGCAACCTCCACCGGGGAGCTGTTTTTT.

The J gene is TRBJ1-1, the V gene TRBV10-2, with D unclear. The CDR3 spans 13 residues. V lost 0 bases and J 7 bases, leaving 9 bases between the germline ends. Germline loops: CDR1 WSHSY, CDR2 SAAADI. The CDR3 DNA reads as TGCGCCAGCAGTGAGTCGGCATATCGTGAAGCTTTCTTT. The encoded protein is CASSESAYREAFF.

The chain employs TRBV28 and TRBJ2-6, with unresolved D. The CDR3 covers 14 residues. The germline gives CDR1 MDHEN, CDR2 SYDVKM. Trimming left V 3 bases short and J 0 bases short, with 3 bases between. This CDR3 reads CASSFTSGANVLTF. The CDR3 nucleotides are TGTGCCAGCAGTTTTACCTCTGGGGCCAACGTCCTGACTTTC. The full variable domain, its missing parts supplied by reference TRBV28 and TRBJ2-6, is DVKVTQSSRYLVKRTGEKVFLECVQDMDHENMFWYRQDPGLGLRLIYFSYDVKMKEKGDIPEGYSVSREKKERFSLILESASTNQTSMYLCASSFTSGANVLTFGAGSRLTVL.

The chain employs TRBV11-2 and TRBJ1-1, with D unclear. Germline loops: CDR1 SGHAT, CDR2 FQNNGV. V was trimmed by 1 base and J by 8 bases, leaving 11 bases between them. The CDR3 runs to 13 residues. The CDR3 bases are TGTGCCAGCAGCTTAGCTTACCGGGCCGAAGCTTTCTTT. Translated: CASSLAYRAEAFF.

This sequence joins TRBV4-2 and TRBJ2-7; D gene uncertain. Trimming stripped 3 bases from V and 3 bases from J, with 9 bases between. The V gene's germline CDR1 is LGHNA and CDR2 YNFKEQ. The CDR3 covers 13 residues. The CDR3 reads CASSQRDSYEQYF. For the CDR3, the DNA is TGTGCCAGCAGCCAGAGAGATAGCTACGAGCAGTACTTC.

This chain joins TRBV5-1 and TRBJ2-2; 7 nucleotides align to TRBD1. V dropped 4 bases and J dropped 1; count of bases not matched to a gene: 4. From germline, CDR1 is SGHRS and CDR2 YFSETQ. The CDR3 runs 15 residues. CDR3 DNA sequence: TGCGCCAGCAGCATCGGACAGGTGAACACCGGGGAGCTGTTTTTT. Amino acids: CASSIGQVNTGELFF.

This chain links TRBV11-3 with TRBJ2-1; 10 positions agree with TRBD2. This CDR3 is built from 17 residues. Germline CDR1 and CDR2: SGHNT and YENEEA. J lost 0 bases, V lost 4 bases, and 6 bases had no gene match. CDR3 DNA: TGTGCCAGCAGCTATTATAGCGGGAGGAGCTCCTACAATGAGCAGTTCTTC. It encodes CASSYYSGRSSYNEQFF.

This sequence joins TRBV19 and TRBJ2-1, with unresolved D. V was trimmed by 0 bases and J by 4 bases, leaving 16 bases between them. CDR3 length equals 17 residues. Germline V CDR1 and CDR2: LNHDA, SQIVND (reference sequence). This chain's CDR3 is CASSIDDWTVPYNEQFF. The DNA for the CDR3 is TGTGCCAGTAGTATAGATGATTGGACGGTACCTTACAATGAGCAGTTCTTC.

This rearrangement joins TRBV5-6 to TRBJ2-1, with no clear D. The length of the CDR3 is 16 residues. V was trimmed by 1 base and J by 2 bases, leaving 13 bases between them. Germline V gives CDR1 SGHDT, CDR2 YYEEEE. CDR3 nucleotides: TGTGCCAGCAGCTTGCGTAGCCTTAATACCTACAATGAGCAGTTCTTC. This encodes CASSLRSLNTYNEQFF.

The chain recombines TRBV6-1 with TRBJ2-7; 10 positions agree with TRBD1. V gave up 4 bases and J gave up 2 bases; unmatched junction bases: 5. CDR1 is MNHNS, CDR2 SASEGT, per germline. The CDR3 extends over 15 amino acids. The CDR3 DNA follows: TGTGCCAGCAGTGGTCAAGGGACAGGGGCCTACGAGCAGTACTTC. Translating it yields CASSGQGTGAYEQYF.

The rearrangement links TRBV9 to TRBJ2-7; no clear D. The V end was cut by 0 bases, the J end by 2 bases, with 12 bases between. The CDR3 spans 15 residues. Germline CDR1 SGDLS, CDR2 YYNGEE. The CDR3 DNA reads TGTGCCAGCAGCGTAGATGAAGGGTCTCCCTACGAGCAGTACTTC. The encoded protein is CASSVDEGSPYEQYF.

V usage is TRBV5-1 and J usage is TRBJ2-1; 10 nucleotides align to TRBD1. This CDR3 has 16 residues. V was pared by 4 bases and J by 7 bases, with 11 bases of the junction left unmatched. Germline V gives CDR1 SGHRS, CDR2 YFSETQ. CDR3 bases: TGCGCCAGCAGCCAAGGGACAGGGGAGGTCGTAAATGAGCAGTTCTTC. This encodes CASSQGTGEVVNEQFF. Filled out from reference TRBV5-1 and TRBJ2-1, the complete variable domain reads KAGVTQTPRYLIKTRGQQVTLSCSPISGHRSVSWYQQTPGQGLQFLFEYFSETQRNKGNFPGRFSGRQFSNSRSEMNVSTLELGDSALYLCASSQGTGEVVNEQFFGPGTRLTVL.